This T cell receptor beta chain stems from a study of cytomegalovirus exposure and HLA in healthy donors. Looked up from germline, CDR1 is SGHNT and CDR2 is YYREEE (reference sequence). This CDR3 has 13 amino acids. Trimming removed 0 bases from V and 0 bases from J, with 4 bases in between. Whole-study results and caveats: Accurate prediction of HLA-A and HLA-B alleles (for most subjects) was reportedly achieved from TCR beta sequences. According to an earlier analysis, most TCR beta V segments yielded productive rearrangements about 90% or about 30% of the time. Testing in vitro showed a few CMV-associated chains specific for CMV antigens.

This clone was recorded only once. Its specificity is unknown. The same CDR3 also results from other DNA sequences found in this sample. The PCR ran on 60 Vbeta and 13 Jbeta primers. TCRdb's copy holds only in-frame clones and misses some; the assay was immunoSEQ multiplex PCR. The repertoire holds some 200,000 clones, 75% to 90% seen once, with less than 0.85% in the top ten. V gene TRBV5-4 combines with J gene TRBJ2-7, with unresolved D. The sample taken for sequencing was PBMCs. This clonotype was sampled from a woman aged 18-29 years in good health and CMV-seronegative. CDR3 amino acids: CASSLASSYEQYF. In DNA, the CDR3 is TGTGCCAGCAGCTTGGCGAGCTCCTACGAGCAGTACTTC.